The clone carrying this T cell receptor beta chain was found a few times. Its antigen is unidentified. For the second PCR, which ran for 7 to 11 cycles, a sample-barcoded 5' primer and a J-beta primer mix were used. Each of the cDNA molecules was tagged by a template-switch adaptor with 12 random nucleotides. TCRdb re-analysed the 5' RACE reads in MiXCR, keeping a single row per CDR3 protein. In the table there are some 850,000 distinct CDR3 sequences, under 30% of which are singletons. This entry is derived from a study of blood T cells in healthy people across ages. Study-wide results and caveats: Bulk PBMC profiling left naive and antigen-experienced comparisons inconclusive.

In each sample, at least 7 million PBMCs were isolated. Looked up from germline, CDR1 is MNHEY and CDR2 is SMNVEV (reference sequence). Trimming left V 5 bases short and J 7 bases short, with 15 bases between. The length of the CDR3 is 13 residues. The same specimen was also included in a second study, on T cells of mothers and their children. That source adds: Each child gave around 3 million TCR beta CDR3 reads (each mother, over 10 million).

Sequencing was done on a sample of blood. The rearrangement links TRBV27 to TRBJ2-7; D might be TRBD1 or TRBD2, each matching 5 bases. The TCR sequence derives from a boy under 18 in good health. CDR3 DNA: TGTGCCAGCAGTCCCGGGGCACCGGGGGAGCAGTACTTC. Amino acid sequence: CASSPGAPGEQYF.